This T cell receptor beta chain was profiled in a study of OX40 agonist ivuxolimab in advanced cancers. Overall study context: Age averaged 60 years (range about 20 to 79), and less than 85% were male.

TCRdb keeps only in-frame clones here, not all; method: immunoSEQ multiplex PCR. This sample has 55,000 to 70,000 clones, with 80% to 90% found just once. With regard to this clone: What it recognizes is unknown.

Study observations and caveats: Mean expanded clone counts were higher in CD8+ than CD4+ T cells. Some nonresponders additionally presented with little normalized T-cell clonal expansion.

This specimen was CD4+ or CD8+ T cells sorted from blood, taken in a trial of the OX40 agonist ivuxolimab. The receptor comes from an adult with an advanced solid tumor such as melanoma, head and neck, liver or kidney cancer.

DNA of the CDR3: TGTGCCAGCAGCCAAGATCCAGTGGTGGCGGGACAGGGAAGTCCCGGGGAGCTGTTTTTT. Translation: CASSQDPVVAGQGSPGELFF. This chain uses TRBV4-2 with TRBJ2-2, with 9 nucleotides matching TRBD1. Looked up from germline, CDR1 is LGHNA and CDR2 is YNFKEQ. The CDR3 extends over 20 amino acids. Trimming cost V 0 bases and J 6 bases; bases outside gene matches: 17.